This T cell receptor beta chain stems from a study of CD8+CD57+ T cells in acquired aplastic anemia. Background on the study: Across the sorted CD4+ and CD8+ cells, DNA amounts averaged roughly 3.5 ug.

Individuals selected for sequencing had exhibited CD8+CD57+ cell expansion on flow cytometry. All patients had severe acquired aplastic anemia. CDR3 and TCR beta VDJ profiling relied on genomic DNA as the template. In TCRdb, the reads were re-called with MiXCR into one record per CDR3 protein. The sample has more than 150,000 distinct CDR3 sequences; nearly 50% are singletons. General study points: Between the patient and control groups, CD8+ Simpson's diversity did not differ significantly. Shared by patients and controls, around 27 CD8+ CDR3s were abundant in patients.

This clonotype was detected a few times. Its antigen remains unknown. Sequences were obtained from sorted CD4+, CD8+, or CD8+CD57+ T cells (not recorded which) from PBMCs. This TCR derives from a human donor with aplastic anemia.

The CDR3 DNA follows: TGCAGCGTTGATCTACTAGCGCGGGAGACCCAGTACTTC. Its protein is CSVDLLARETQYF. This chain uses TRBV29-1 with TRBJ2-5, with 7 bases that match TRBD2. This CDR3 is 13 amino acids long. Germline values: CDR1 SQVTM, CDR2 ANQGSEA. Trimming cost V 3 bases and J 5 bases; bases outside gene matches: 6.